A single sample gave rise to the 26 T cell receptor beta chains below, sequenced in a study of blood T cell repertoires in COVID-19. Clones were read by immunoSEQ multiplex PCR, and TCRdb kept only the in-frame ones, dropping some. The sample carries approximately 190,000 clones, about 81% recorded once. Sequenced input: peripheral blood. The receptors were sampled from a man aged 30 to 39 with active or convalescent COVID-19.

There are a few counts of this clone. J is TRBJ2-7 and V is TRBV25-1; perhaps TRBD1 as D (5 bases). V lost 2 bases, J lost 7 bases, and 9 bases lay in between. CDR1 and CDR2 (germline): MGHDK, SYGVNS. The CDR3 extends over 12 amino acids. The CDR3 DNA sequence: TGTGCCAGCAGTGAACATAAGGGGGAGCAGTACGTC. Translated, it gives CASSEHKGEQYV.

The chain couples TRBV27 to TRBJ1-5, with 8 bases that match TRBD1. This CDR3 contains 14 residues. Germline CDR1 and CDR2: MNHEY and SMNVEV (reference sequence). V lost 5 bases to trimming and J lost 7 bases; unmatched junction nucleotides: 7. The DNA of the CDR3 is TGTGCCAGCAGTCTCGGACAGGGTAGCCAGCCCCAGCATTTT. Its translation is CASSLGQGSQPQHF.

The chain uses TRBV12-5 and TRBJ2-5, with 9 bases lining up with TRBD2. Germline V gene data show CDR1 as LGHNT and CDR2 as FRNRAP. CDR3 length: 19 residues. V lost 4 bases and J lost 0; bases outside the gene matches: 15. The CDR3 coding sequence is TGTGCTAGTGGTTCTTCGCCCCAATTACTAGCGGGTGACCAAGAGACCCAGTACTTC. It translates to CASGSSPQLLAGDQETQYF.

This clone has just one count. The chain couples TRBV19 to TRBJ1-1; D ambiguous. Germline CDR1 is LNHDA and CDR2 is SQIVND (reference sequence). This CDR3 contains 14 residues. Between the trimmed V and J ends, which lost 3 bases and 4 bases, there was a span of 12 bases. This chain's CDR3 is CASSIGGFGTEAFF. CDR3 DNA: TGTGCCAGTAGTATTGGAGGGTTCGGCACTGAAGCTTTCTTT.

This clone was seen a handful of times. The CDR3 protein is CASSFGWASTEAFF. In DNA form, the CDR3 reads TGTGCCAGCAGCTTTGGGTGGGCAAGTACTGAAGCTTTCTTT. This sequence joins TRBV7-2 and TRBJ1-1; D gene unclear. Trimming took 3 bases from V and 5 from J, leaving 13 bases between them. The CDR3 contains 14 residues. The germline gives CDR1 SGHTA, CDR2 FQGNSA.

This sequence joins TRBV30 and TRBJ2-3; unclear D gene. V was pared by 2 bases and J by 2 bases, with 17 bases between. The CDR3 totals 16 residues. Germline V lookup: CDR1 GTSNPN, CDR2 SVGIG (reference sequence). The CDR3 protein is CAWSPRHGQITDTQYF. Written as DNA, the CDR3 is TGTGCCTGGAGTCCTCGACATGGGCAGATCACAGATACGCAGTATTTT.

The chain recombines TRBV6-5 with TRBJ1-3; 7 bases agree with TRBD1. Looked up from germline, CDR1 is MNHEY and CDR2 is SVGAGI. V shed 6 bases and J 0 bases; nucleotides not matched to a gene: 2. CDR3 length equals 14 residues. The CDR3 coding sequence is TGTGCCAGCAGGGACAGGTACTCTGGAAACACCATATATTTT. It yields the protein CASRDRYSGNTIYF.

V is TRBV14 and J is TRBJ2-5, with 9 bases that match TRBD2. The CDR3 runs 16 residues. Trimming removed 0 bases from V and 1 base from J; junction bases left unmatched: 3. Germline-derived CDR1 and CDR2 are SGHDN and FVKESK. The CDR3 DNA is TGTGCCAGCAGCCAAGAGCGGCGGGGGGGCCAAGAGACCCAGTACTTC. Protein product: CASSQERRGGQETQYF.

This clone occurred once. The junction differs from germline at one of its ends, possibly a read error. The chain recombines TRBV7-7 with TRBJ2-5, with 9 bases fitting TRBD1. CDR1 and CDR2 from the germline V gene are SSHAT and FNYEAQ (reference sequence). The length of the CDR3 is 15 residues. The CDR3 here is CASSPDRGRQETQYF. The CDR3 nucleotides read TGTGCTAGCAGCCCGGACAGGGGAAGACAAGAGACCCAGTACTTC.

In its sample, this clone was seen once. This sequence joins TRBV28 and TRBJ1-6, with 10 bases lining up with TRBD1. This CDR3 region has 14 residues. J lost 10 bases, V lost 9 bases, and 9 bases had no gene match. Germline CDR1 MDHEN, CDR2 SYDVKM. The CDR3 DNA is TGTGCCAGTACCCATGGGACAGGGGTATCACCCCTCCACTTT. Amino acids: CASTHGTGVSPLHF.

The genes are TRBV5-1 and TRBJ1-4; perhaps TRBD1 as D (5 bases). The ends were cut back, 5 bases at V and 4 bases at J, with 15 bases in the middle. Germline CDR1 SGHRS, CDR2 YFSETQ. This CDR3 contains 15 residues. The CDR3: CASREGGTDNEKLFF. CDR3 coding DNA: TGCGCCAGCAGAGAGGGCGGGACCGATAATGAAAAACTGTTTTTT.

CDR3 coding DNA: TGTGCCAGCAGTCAACAGGCGGCTAGCAATCAGCCCCAGCATTTT. Its translation: CASSQQAASNQPQHF. The chain is built from TRBV6-2 or TRBV6-3 and TRBJ1-5, with TRBD1 as a possible D gene (5 bases). The CDR3 has 15 amino acids. The germline V gene encodes CDR1 MNHEY and CDR2 SVGEGT. V lost 5 bases and J lost 0, with 11 bases in between.

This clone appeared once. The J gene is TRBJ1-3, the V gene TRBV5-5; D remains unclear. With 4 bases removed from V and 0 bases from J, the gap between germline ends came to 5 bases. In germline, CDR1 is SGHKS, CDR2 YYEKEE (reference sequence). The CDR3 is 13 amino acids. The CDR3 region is CASSPLSGNTIYF. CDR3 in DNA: TGTGCCAGCAGCCCCCTCTCTGGAAACACCATATATTTT.

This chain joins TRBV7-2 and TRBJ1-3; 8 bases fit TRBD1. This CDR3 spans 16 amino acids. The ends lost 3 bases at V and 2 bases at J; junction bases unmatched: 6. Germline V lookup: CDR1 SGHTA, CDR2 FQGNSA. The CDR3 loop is CASSFSGTGTGNTIYF. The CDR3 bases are TGTGCCAGCAGCTTTTCCGGGACAGGAACTGGAAACACCATATATTTT.

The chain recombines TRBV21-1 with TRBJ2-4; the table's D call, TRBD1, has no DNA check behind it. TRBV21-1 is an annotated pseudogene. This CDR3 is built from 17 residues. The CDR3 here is CASSKIDTLGAKNIQYF. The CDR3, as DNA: TGTGCCAGCAGCAAAATTGACACTTTGGGTGCCAAAAACATTCAGTACTTC.

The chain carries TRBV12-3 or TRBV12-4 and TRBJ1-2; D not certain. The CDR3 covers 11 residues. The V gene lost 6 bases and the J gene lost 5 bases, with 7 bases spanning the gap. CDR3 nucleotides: TGTGCCAGCAGCTATCAATATGGCTACACCTTC. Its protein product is CASSYQYGYTF.

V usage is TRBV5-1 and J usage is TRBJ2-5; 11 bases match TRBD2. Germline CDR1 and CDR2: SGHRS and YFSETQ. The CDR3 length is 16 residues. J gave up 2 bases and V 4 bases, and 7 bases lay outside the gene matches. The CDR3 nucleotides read TGCGCCAGCAGCCAAGGACTAGCGGGTTTGCAAGAGACCCAGTACTTC. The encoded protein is CASSQGLAGLQETQYF.

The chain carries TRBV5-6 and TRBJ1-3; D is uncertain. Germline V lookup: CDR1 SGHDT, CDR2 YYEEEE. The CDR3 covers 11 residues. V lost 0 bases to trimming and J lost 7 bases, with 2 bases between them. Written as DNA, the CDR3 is TGTGCCAGCAGCTTGGCGAACACCATATATTTT. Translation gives CASSLANTIYF.

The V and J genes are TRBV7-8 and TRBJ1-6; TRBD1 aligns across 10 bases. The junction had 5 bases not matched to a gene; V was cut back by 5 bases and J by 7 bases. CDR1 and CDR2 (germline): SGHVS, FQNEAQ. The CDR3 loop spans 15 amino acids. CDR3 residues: CASSPGQGRNSPLHF. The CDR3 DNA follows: TGTGCCAGCAGCCCGGGACAGGGGCGGAATTCACCCCTCCACTTT.

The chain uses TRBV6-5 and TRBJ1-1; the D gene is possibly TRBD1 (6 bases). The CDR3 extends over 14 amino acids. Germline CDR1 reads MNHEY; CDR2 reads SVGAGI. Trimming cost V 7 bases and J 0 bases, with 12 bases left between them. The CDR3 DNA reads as TGTGCCAGCACCGTGGACAGAATGAACACTGAAGCTTTCTTT. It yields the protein CASTVDRMNTEAFF.

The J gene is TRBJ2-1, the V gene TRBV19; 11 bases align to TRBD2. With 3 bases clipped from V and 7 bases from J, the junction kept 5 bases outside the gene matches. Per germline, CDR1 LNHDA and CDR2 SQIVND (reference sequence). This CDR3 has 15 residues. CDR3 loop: CASSIRLAGGNEQFF. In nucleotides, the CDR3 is TGTGCCAGTAGTATCCGGCTAGCGGGGGGTAATGAGCAGTTCTTC.

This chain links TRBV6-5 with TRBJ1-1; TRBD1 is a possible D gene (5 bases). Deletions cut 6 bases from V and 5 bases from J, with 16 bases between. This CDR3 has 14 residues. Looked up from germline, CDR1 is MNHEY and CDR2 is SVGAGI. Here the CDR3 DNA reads TGTGCCAGCAGGAACACAGGAGTGCGAACTGAAGCTTTCTTT. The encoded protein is CASRNTGVRTEAFF.

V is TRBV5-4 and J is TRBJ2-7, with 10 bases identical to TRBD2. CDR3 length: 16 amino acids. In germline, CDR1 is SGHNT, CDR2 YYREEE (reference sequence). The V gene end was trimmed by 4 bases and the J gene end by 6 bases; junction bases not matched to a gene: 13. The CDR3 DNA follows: TGTGCCAGCAGCGGATGGGGTGTAGCGGGGGGTTTCGAGCAGTACGTC. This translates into CASSGWGVAGGFEQYV.

The CDR3, as DNA: TGCGCCAGCAGCCGAACCTGGGACAGGGGCTATCCTGGGGAATTCAATTCACCCCTCCACTTT. This sequence encodes CASSRTWDRGYPGEFNSPLHF. The chain carries TRBV5-1 and TRBJ1-6; TRBD1 aligns across 10 bases. The CDR3 is 21 amino acids. The V gene's germline CDR1 is SGHRS and CDR2 YFSETQ. The J segment lost 7 bases and the V segment lost 4 bases, leaving 23 bases of the junction unmatched.

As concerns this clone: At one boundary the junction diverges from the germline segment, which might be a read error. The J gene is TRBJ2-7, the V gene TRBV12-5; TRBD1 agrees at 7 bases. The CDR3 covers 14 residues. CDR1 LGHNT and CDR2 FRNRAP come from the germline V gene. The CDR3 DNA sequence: TGTGCTAGTGGGTTGGGACAGCTTTCCTACGAGCAGTACTTC. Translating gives CASGLGQLSYEQYF.

The CDR3 sequence is CAISESLTRYSGNTIYF. The CDR3 nucleotides are TGTGCCATCAGTGAGTCGTTGACCAGGTACTCTGGAAACACCATATATTTT. The V and J genes are TRBV10-3 and TRBJ1-3, with unresolved D. With 0 bases removed from V and 0 bases from J, the gap between germline ends came to 12 bases. Germline loops: CDR1 ENHRY, CDR2 SYGVKD. The CDR3 loop spans 17 amino acids.